The next 16 T cell receptor beta chains were all read from a single sample in a study of cytomegalovirus exposure and HLA in healthy donors. Primers: 60 Vbeta forward and 13 Jbeta reverse. Measured with immunoSEQ multiplex PCR; TCRdb has only the in-frame clones, and not every one. The repertoire holds 150,000 to 200,000 clones, with roughly 74% as singletons. Sequenced: PBMCs. The receptors here all came from a woman aged 40-49 years in good health and CMV-seropositive.

The chain couples TRBV11-2 to TRBJ2-7; the D gene is possibly TRBD2 (6 bases). The CDR3 is 16 amino acids. Germline values: CDR1 SGHAT, CDR2 FQNNGV. V was pared by 7 bases and J by 3 bases, with 22 bases between. CDR3 sequence: CASTEGLGTGNYEQYF. The CDR3 DNA is TGTGCCAGCACCGAGGGGCTCGGGACTGGAAACTACGAGCAGTACTTC.

The chain recombines TRBV4-1 with TRBJ2-2; 9 bases align to TRBD2. The V and J ends lost 0 bases and 8 bases, in that order; junction bases with no gene match: 1. Per the germline V gene, CDR1 is MGHRA and CDR2 is YSYEKL. This CDR3 contains 14 residues. The DNA of the CDR3 is TGCGCCAGCAGCCAAGACCTAGCGGGGGGGGAGCTGTTTTTT. This sequence encodes CASSQDLAGGELFF.

This chain links TRBV7-6 with TRBJ1-5; the match to TRBD1 covers 8 bases. This CDR3 is 16 amino acids long. V was clipped by 5 bases and J by 4 bases; unmatched bases: 10. CDR1 and CDR2 from the germline V gene are SGHVS and FNYEAQ. The CDR3 reads CASSPRSGGWNQPQHF. CDR3 nucleotides: TGTGCCAGCAGCCCTCGGTCAGGGGGCTGGAATCAGCCCCAGCATTTT.

V is TRBV19 and J is TRBJ2-1, with 9 positions matching TRBD2. The V segment lost 7 bases and the J segment 3 bases; nucleotides outside the gene matches: 13. CDR1 is LNHDA, CDR2 SQIVND, per germline (reference sequence). The CDR3 runs 17 residues. The CDR3 nucleotides read TGTGCCAGTACACCCGCCGACCGACTAGCGGTCTACAATGAGCAGTTCTTC. Its translation is CASTPADRLAVYNEQFF.

This sequence joins TRBV25-1 and TRBJ1-4; tentative D call: TRBD1 (6 bases). V lost 5 bases and J 8 bases, leaving 15 bases between the germline ends. Germline-derived CDR1 and CDR2 are MGHDK and SYGVNS. The CDR3 is 14 residues long. CDR3 coding DNA: TGTGCCAGCAGTCCCCCGGGAGGGGGGGAAAAACTGTTTTTT. Translated: CASSPPGGGEKLFF. Full variable domain (rest looked up from reference TRBV25-1 and TRBJ1-4): EADIYQTPRYLVIGTGKKITLECSQTMGHDKMYWYQQDPGMELHLIHYSYGVNSTEKGDLSSESTVSRIRTEHFPLTLESARPSHTSQYLCASSPPGGGEKLFFGSGTQLSVL.

This chain links TRBV29-1 with TRBJ2-3; 12 nucleotides agree with TRBD2. This CDR3 comprises 14 residues. Germline V CDR1 and CDR2: SQVTM, ANQGSEA. The trim removed 6 bases at V and 6 bases at J, leaving 7 bases unmatched. The CDR3 loop is CSVATSGSLDTQYF. The CDR3 nucleotides are TGCAGCGTGGCGACTAGCGGGAGTTTGGATACGCAGTATTTT.

This clone was detected a few times. The chain couples TRBV5-1 to TRBJ1-1, with 9 bases matching TRBD1. With 6 bases clipped from V and 4 bases from J, the junction kept 7 bases outside the gene matches. The CDR3 contains 14 residues. The germline V gene encodes CDR1 SGHRS and CDR2 YFSETQ. In nucleotides, the CDR3 is TGCGCCAGCACTCTACAGGGGGCAGGCACTGAAGCTTTCTTT. Translated, it gives CASTLQGAGTEAFF.

The chain combines TRBV7-9 with TRBJ1-1; D gene uncertain. Trimming cost V 6 bases and J 4 bases, with 9 bases left between them. Looked up from germline, CDR1 is SEHNR and CDR2 is FQNEAQ (reference sequence). This CDR3 comprises 12 residues. As DNA, the CDR3 is TGTGCCAGCAGTCGAACGAGCACTGAAGCTTTCTTT. It is translated as CASSRTSTEAFF. Supplemented by reference TRBV7-9 and TRBJ1-1, the full variable domain reads DTGVSQNPRHKITKRGQNVTFRCDPISEHNRLYWYRQTLGQGPEFLTYFQNEAQLEKSRLLSDRFSAERPKGSFSTLEIQRTEQGDSAMYLCASSRTSTEAFFGQGTRLTVV.

This clone turned up a few times. The chain has TRBV27 and TRBJ2-6, with 8 bases matching TRBD1. Germline trimming cut 7 bases from V and 2 bases from J; bases unmatched to any gene: 4. CDR3 length equals 15 residues. CDR1 is MNHEY, CDR2 SMNVEV, per germline (reference sequence). The CDR3 nucleotides are TGTGCCAGCAATGCACAGGGGGCTGGGGCCAACGTCCTGACTTTC. This sequence encodes CASNAQGAGANVLTF.

This clone was counted a few times. The gene calls are TRBV5-4 and TRBJ1-1; D possibly corresponds to TRBD1 (5 bases). V lost 0 bases and J lost 2, with 11 bases in between. The germline gives CDR1 SGHNT, CDR2 YYREEE (reference sequence). CDR3 length: 15 residues. The CDR3 loop is CASSLASRVNTEAFF. The CDR3, as DNA: TGTGCCAGCAGCTTGGCCTCCAGGGTCAACACTGAAGCTTTCTTT.

The DNA for the CDR3 is TGTGCCAGTAGTACACAGGGGATAAGTTACAATGAGCAGTTCTTC. This gives the protein CASSTQGISYNEQFF. The chain links TRBV19 to TRBJ2-1, with TRBD1 matching over 7 bases. The germline V gene has CDR1 LNHDA and CDR2 SQIVND (reference sequence). The CDR3 has 15 residues. The ends lost 4 bases at V and 4 bases at J; junction bases unmatched: 7.

The chain uses TRBV7-3 and TRBJ1-1; TRBD1 matches at 10 bases. This CDR3 region has 13 residues. The ends lost 9 bases at V and 3 bases at J; junction bases unmatched: 4. Per germline, CDR1 SGHTA and CDR2 FQGTGA. CDR3 sequence: CASRTGGDTEAFF. CDR3 coding DNA: TGTGCCAGTCGGACAGGGGGGGACACTGAAGCTTTCTTT.

This clone was recorded a few times. This chain connects TRBV29-1 to TRBJ1-2; TRBD1 aligns across 7 bases. This CDR3 is built from 14 residues. The germline V gene encodes CDR1 SQVTM and CDR2 ANQGSEA. Losses at the gene ends were 4 bases for V and 1 base for J; bases not matched to a gene: 6. CDR3 protein: CSVVKGASNYGYTF. CDR3 bases: TGCAGCGTTGTAAAGGGGGCGAGTAACTATGGCTACACCTTC. The full variable domain, completed using reference TRBV29-1 and TRBJ1-2, is SAVISQKPSRDICQRGTSLTIQCQVDSQVTMMFWYRQQPGQSLTLIATANQGSEATYESGFVIDKFPISRPNLTFSTLTVSNMSPEDSSIYLCSVVKGASNYGYTFGSGTRLTVV.

The rearrangement links TRBV6-5 to TRBJ1-4, with D hard to call. This CDR3 spans 12 amino acids. Germline V lookup: CDR1 MNHEY, CDR2 SVGAGI. The V and J ends lost 5 bases and 8 bases respectively, with 9 bases between them. CDR3 amino acids: CASSPYTEKLFF. The CDR3 DNA reads TGTGCCAGCAGTCCGTACACAGAAAAACTGTTTTTT.

The V gene is TRBV6-5, the J gene TRBJ2-7; weak D call: TRBD1 (5 bases). This CDR3 has 14 residues. Germline CDR1 MNHEY, CDR2 SVGAGI. V lost 4 bases, J lost 2 bases, and 12 bases lay in between. CDR3 nucleotides: TGTGCCAGCAGTTCGTATGGGGCCACCTACGAGCAGTACTTC. Translated: CASSSYGATYEQYF.

The sample holds one count of this clone. The rearrangement joins TRBV27 to TRBJ2-3, with D perhaps matching TRBD2 (5 bases). Between the trimmed V and J ends, which lost 5 bases and 2 bases, there was a span of 14 bases. CDR1 and CDR2 (germline): MNHEY, SMNVEV (reference sequence). The CDR3 has 15 residues. The CDR3 bases are TGTGCCAGCAGTCGCGGGCAAACTTACACAGATACGCAGTATTTT. It is translated as CASSRGQTYTDTQYF.